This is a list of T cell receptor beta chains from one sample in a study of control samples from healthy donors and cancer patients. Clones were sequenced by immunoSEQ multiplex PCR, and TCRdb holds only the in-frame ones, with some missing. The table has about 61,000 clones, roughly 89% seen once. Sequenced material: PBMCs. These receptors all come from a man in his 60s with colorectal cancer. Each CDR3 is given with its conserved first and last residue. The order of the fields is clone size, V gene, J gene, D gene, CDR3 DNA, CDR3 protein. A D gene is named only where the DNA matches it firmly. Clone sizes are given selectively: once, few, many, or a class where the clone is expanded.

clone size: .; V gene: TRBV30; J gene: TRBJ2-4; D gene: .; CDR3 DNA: TGTGCCTGGAGTGTAGTGGAACCTCCGGCTCCCATTCAGTACTTC; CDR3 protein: CAWSVVEPPAPIQYF
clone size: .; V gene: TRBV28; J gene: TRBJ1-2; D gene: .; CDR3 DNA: TGTGCCAGCAGTGACAGTAACTATGGCTACACCTTC; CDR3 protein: CASSDSNYGYTF
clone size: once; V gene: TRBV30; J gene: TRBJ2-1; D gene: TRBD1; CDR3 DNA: TGTGCCTGGACCCAGGGGGCCGGAACCCACAATGAGCAGTTCTTC; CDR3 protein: CAWTQGAGTHNEQFF
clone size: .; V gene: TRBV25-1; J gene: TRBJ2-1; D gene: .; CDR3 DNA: TGTGCCAGCAGTGAAGGGGGGCATGAGCAGTTCTTC; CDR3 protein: CASSEGGHEQFF
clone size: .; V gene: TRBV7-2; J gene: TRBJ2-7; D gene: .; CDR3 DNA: TGTGCCAGCAGCAGTCGACCTACCTGGGCCTACGAGCAGTACTTC; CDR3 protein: CASSSRPTWAYEQYF
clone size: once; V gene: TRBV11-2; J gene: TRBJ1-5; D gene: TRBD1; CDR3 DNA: TGTGCCAGCAGCGACCGGGGGACAGGGGAATGCAATCAGCCCCAGCATTTT; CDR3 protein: CASSDRGTGECNQPQHF
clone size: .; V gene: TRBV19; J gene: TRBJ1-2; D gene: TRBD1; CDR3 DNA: TGTGCCAGTAGTACCGGGACAGGGCCCTATGGCTACACCTTC; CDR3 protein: CASSTGTGPYGYTF
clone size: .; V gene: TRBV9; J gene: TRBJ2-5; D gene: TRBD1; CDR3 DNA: TGTGCCAGCAGCGTAGCTGGTGGACAGGGCCAAGAGACCCAGTACTTC; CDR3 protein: CASSVAGGQGQETQYF
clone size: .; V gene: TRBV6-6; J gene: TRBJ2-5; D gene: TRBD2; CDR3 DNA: TGTGCCAGCACCTACGGGGGGGCGGAGACCCAGTACTTC; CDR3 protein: CASTYGGAETQYF
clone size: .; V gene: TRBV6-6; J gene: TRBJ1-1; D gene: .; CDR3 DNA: TGTGCCAGCAGTGCAAACGGGGCGATGAACACTGAAGCTTTCTTT; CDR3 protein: CASSANGAMNTEAFF
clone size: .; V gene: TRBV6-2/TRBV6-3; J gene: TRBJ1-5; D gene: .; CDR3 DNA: TGTGCCAGCAGCTCCGGGGTAACCTTTGGGGTAGGAAGGAGCAATCAGCCCCAGCATTTT; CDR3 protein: CASSSGVTFGVGRSNQPQHF
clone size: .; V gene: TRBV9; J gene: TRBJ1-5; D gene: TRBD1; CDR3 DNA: TGTGCCAGCAGCGAGGGACAGGGGGGCAATCAGCCCCAGCATTTT; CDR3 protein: CASSEGQGGNQPQHF
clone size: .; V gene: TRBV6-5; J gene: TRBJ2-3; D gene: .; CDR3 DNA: TGTGCCAGCATGGCCCCCAGGGGCCCAGATACGCAGTATTTT; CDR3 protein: CASMAPRGPDTQYF
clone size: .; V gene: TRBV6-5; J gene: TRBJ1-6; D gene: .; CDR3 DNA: TGTGCCAGCAGCCCCCAAGCTATTAATTCACCCCTCCACTTT; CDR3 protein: CASSPQAINSPLHF
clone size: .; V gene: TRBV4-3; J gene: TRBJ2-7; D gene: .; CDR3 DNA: TGCGCCAGCAGCCAAGATCGACCACTTTCCTACGAGCAGTACTTC; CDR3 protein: CASSQDRPLSYEQYF
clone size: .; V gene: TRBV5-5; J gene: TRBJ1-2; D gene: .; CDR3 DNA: TGTGCCAGCAGCCTGAGTGGGGGGTCCTATGGCTACACCTTC; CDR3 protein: CASSLSGGSYGYTF
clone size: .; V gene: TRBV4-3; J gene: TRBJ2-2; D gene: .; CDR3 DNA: TGCGCCAGCAGCCATAACCTAGCCGGCGGGGAGCTGTTTTTT; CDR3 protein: CASSHNLAGGELFF
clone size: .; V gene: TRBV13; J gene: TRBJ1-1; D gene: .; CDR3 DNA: TGTGCCAGCACCAGGAAGGGTTTGATAACTGAAGCTTTCTTT; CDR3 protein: CASTRKGLITEAFF
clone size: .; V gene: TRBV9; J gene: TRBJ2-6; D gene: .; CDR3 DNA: TGTGCCAGCAGCGGGGGCAGCTCTGGGGCCAACGTCCTGACTTTC; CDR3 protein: CASSGGSSGANVLTF
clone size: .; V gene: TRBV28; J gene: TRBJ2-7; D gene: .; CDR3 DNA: TGTGCTTCTGGGTGGGGCTATGAGCAGTACTTC; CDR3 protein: CASGWGYEQYF
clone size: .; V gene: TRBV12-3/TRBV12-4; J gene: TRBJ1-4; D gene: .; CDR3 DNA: TGTGCCAGCAGTTTAGCGGGGGGAGGAAAACTGTTTTTT; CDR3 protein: CASSLAGGGKLFF
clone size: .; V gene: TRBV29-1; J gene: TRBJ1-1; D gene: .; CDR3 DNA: TGCAGCGGTAGGACAGTGAACACTGAAGCTTTCTTT; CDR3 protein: CSGRTVNTEAFF
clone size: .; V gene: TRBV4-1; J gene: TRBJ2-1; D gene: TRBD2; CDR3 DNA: TGCGCCAGCAGCCGAGTGGTAGCGGGGAGCAATGAGCAGTTCTTC; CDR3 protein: CASSRVVAGSNEQFF
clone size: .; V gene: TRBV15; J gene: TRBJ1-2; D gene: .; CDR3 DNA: TGTGCCACGGACGACAGCCCGAATAACTATGGCTACACCTTC; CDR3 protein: CATDDSPNNYGYTF
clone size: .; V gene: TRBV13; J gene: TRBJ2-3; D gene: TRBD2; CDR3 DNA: TGTGCCAGCAGCTTAGCAGCGGGGGGGCCGACAGATACGCAGTATTTT; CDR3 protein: CASSLAAGGPTDTQYF
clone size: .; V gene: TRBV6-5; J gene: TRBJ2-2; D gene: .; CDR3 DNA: TGTGCCAGCAGCCCACAGGGAAACGCCGGGGAGCTGTTTTTT; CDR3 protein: CASSPQGNAGELFF
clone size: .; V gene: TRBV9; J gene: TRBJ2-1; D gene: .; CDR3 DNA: TGTGCCAGCAGCGTCCTGCCCACGAGCTCCTACAATGAGCAGTTCTTC; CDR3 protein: CASSVLPTSSYNEQFF
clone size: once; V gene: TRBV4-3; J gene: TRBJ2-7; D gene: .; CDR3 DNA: TGCGCCAGCAGCCAAGAGCGCTACCTGAACTACGAGCAGTACTTC; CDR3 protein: CASSQERYLNYEQYF
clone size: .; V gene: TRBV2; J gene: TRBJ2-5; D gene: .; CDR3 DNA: TGTGCCAGCACGGGGGCGGGGGCGCACCAAGAGACCCAGTACTTC; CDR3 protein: CASTGAGAHQETQYF
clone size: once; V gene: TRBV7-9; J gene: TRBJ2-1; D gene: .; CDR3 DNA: TGTGCCAGCAGCCCCCAGTTGAACAATGAGCAGTTCTTC; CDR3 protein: CASSPQLNNEQFF
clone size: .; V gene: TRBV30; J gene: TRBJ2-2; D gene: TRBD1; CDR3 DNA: TGTGCCTGGAGTGCGGGGACAGGGAGAAGGGGCAACACCGGGGAGCTGTTTTTT; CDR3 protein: CAWSAGTGRRGNTGELFF
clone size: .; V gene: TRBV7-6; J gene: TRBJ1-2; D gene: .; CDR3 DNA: TGTGCCAGCAGCCCAGGAGGCGGGGGGAACTATGGCTACACCTTC; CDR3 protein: CASSPGGGGNYGYTF
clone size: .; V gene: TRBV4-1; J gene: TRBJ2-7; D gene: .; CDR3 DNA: TGCGCCAGCAGCCCGGGACTCGGATACGAGCAGTACTTC; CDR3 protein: CASSPGLGYEQYF
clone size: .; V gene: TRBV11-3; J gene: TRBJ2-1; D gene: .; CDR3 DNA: TGTGCCAGCAGCTTACTAACTGATGAGCAGTTCTTC; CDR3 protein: CASSLLTDEQFF
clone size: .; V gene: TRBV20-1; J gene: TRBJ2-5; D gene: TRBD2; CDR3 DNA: TGCAGTCTAGCGGCTCCAGAGACCCAGTACTTC; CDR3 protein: CSLAAPETQYF
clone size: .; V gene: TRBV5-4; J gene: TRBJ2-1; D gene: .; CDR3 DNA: TGTGCCAGCAGCGTTGGTGGCAGTGGGTACAATGAGCAGTTCTTC; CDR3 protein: CASSVGGSGYNEQFF
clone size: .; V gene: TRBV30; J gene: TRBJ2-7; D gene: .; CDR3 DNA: TGTGCCTGGTCCCCTGGGGGCGAGCAGTACTTC; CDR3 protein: CAWSPGGEQYF
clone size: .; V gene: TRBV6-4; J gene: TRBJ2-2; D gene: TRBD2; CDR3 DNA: TGTGCCAGCAGAGGACTAGCGGCTACCGGGGAGCTGTTTTTT; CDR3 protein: CASRGLAATGELFF
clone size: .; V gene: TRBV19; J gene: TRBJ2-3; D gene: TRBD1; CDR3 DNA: TGTGCCAGTAGTACACAACAGGGGGATACGCAGTATTTT; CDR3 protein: CASSTQQGDTQYF
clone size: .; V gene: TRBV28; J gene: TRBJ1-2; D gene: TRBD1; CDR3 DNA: TGTGCCAGCAGTTTTAGTCCCAGGGGGCTACCTACTAACTATGGCTACACCTTC; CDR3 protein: CASSFSPRGLPTNYGYTF
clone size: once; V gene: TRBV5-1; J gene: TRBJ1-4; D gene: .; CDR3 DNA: TGCGCCAGCAGCTTGGCACGGGATGAAAAACTGTTTTTT; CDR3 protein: CASSLARDEKLFF
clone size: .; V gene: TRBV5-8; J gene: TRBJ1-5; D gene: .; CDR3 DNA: TGTGCCAGCAGCTTGGGACCGAATCAGCCCCAGCATTTT; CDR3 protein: CASSLGPNQPQHF
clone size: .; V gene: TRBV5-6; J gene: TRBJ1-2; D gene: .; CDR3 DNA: TGTGCCAGCAGCTTGGCCGGGGAGGGGCCGTATGGCTACACCTTC; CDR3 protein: CASSLAGEGPYGYTF
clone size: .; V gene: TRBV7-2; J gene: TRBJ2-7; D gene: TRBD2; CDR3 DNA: TGTGCCAGCAGCACCGCTAGCGGGGGGTCGTACGAGCAGTACTTC; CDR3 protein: CASSTASGGSYEQYF
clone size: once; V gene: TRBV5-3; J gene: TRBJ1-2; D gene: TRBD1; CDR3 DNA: TGTGCCTCCCGGACAGGGGGCCCCGAAGGGGCGTGCACCTTC; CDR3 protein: CASRTGGPEGACTF
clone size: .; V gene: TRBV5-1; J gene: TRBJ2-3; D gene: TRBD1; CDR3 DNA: TGCGCCAGCAGCTTGTCCAGGGGGCAAGATACGCAGTATTTT; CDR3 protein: CASSLSRGQDTQYF
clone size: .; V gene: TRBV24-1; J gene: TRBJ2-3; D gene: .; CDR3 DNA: TGTGCCACCAGTGATTTTGGGCGTGATACGCAGTATTTT; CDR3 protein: CATSDFGRDTQYF
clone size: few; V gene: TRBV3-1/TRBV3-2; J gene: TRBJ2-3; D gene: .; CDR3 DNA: TGTGCCAGCAGCCTGAACAGCGGAGGGGTCACAGATACGCAGTATTTT; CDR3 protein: CASSLNSGGVTDTQYF
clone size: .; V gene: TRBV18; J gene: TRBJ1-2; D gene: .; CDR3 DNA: TGTGCCAGCTCACCACCGGGCAGGGCGGGTGGCTACACCTTC; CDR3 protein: CASSPPGRAGGYTF
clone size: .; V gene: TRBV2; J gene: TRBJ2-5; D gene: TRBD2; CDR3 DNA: TGTGCCAGCAACTTGGGACTAGCGGGGGGGCTTGGGGAGACCCAGTACTTC; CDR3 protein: CASNLGLAGGLGETQYF
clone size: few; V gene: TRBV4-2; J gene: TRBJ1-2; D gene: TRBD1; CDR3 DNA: TGTGCCAGCAGCGTGGGTTACAGAGGGACAGGAGTTAACTATGGCTACACCTTC; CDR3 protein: CASSVGYRGTGVNYGYTF
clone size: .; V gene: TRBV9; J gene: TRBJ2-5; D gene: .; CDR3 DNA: TGTGCCAGCAGCGTATCGCTCAGCTACCAAGAGACCCAGTACTTC; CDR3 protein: CASSVSLSYQETQYF
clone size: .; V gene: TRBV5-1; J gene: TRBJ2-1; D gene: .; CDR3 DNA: TGCGCCAGCAGCTTGGAGGGGGGGCGCAATGAGCAGTTCTTC; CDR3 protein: CASSLEGGRNEQFF
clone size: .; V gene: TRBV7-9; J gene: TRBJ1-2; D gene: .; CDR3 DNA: TGTGCCAGCAGCTTCGGTTTTAACTATGGCTACACCTTC; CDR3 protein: CASSFGFNYGYTF
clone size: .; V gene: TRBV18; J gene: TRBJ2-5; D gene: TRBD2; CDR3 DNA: TGTGCCAGCTCACACGGGGGGGGCCACGAGACCCAGTACTTC; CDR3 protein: CASSHGGGHETQYF
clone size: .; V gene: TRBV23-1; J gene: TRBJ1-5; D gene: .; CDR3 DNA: TGCGCCAGCAGTCAATCAACCTCGCTGGACTTCAATCAGCCCCAGCATTTT; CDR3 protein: CASSQSTSLDFNQPQHF
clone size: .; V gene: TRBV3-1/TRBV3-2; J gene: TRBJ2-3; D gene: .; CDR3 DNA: TGTGCCAGCAGCCAAGATTCACCCACAGATACGCAGTATTTT; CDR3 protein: CASSQDSPTDTQYF
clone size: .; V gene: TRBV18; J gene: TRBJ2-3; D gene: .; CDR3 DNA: TGTGCCAGCTCGCTTACGGGGGGCAGGGATACGCAGTATTTT; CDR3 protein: CASSLTGGRDTQYF
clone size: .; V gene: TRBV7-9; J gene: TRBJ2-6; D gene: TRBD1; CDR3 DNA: TGTGCCAGCAGCCTAAGACAGGGTTCTGGGGCCAACGTCCTGACTTTC; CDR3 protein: CASSLRQGSGANVLTF